The 32 T cell receptor beta chains below were found in one sample sequenced in a study of cytomegalovirus exposure and HLA in healthy donors. Primers: 60 Vbeta forward and 13 Jbeta reverse. Libraries were prepared by immunoSEQ multiplex PCR; TCRdb keeps only in-frame clonotypes and omits some of them. The sample carries more than 95,000 clones, over 60% recorded once. The sample consisted of PBMCs. The receptor set was obtained from a man aged 50-59 years in good health and CMV-seronegative.

This chain links TRBV6-1 with TRBJ1-1, with TRBD1 matching over 8 bases. Trimming cost V 4 bases and J 7 bases; bases outside gene matches: 5. This CDR3 contains 13 residues. The germline gives CDR1 MNHNS, CDR2 SASEGT. Here the CDR3 reads CASSASGGGEAFF. The CDR3 DNA follows: TGTGCCAGCAGTGCGTCAGGGGGCGGTGAAGCTTTCTTT.

This CDR3 is CASSLEAGYYSPLHF. The CDR3 DNA is TGTGCCAGCAGTTTAGAGGCAGGGTATTACTCACCCCTCCACTTT. This chain links TRBV27 with TRBJ1-6, with D maybe TRBD1 (5 bases). V lost 2 bases and J 10 bases, leaving 15 bases between the germline ends. CDR3 length: 15 amino acids. Per germline, CDR1 MNHEY and CDR2 SMNVEV (reference sequence).

This chain connects TRBV13 to TRBJ2-3; 10 nucleotides agree with TRBD1. Germline CDR1 reads PRHDT; CDR2 reads FYEKMQ (reference sequence). V shed 3 bases, J shed 7 bases, and the junction held 7 bases outside the gene matches. This CDR3 has 15 amino acids. The CDR3 DNA reads TGTGCCAGCAGCTTCGAGACAGGGGGCTTCCATACGCAGTATTTT. Translating it yields CASSFETGGFHTQYF. Full variable domain (rest looked up from reference TRBV13 and TRBJ2-3): AAGVIQSPRHLIKEKRETATLKCYPIPRHDTVYWYQQGPGQDPQFLISFYEKMQSDKGSIPDRFSAQQFSDYHSELNMSSLELGDSALYFCASSFETGGFHTQYFGPGTRLTVL.

The gene calls are TRBV6-5 and TRBJ1-6, with 7 bases fitting TRBD1. CDR1 MNHEY and CDR2 SVGAGI come from the germline V gene. This CDR3 region has 14 residues. Trimming at V came to 10 bases and at J to 5 bases, leaving 8 bases not matched to a gene. CDR3 protein: CATTRGQHNSPLHF. The CDR3 bases are TGTGCCACCACCAGGGGACAGCATAATTCACCCCTCCACTTT.

The chain links TRBV5-1 to TRBJ2-7; D gene ambiguous. This CDR3 comprises 14 residues. CDR1 and CDR2 (germline): SGHRS, YFSETQ. Between the trimmed V and J ends, which lost 3 bases and 0 bases, there was a span of 10 bases. The CDR3 coding sequence is TGCGCCAGCAGCTCCCAGGAAAGCTCCTACGAGCAGTACTTC. Translation: CASSSQESSYEQYF.

This chain uses TRBV5-1 with TRBJ2-1; D might be TRBD1 (6 bases). The CDR3 covers 14 residues. Germline lookup yields CDR1 SGHRS and CDR2 YFSETQ. V was shortened by 7 bases and J by 0 bases, with 11 bases between the two germline ends. CDR3: CASSLDSSYNEQFF. DNA of the CDR3: TGCGCCAGCTCCCTGGACAGCTCCTACAATGAGCAGTTCTTC.

V and J are TRBV19 and TRBJ2-1, with 7 bases aligning to TRBD1. The ends lost 7 bases at V and 1 base at J; junction bases unmatched: 16. CDR1 is LNHDA, CDR2 SQIVND, per germline (reference sequence). The CDR3 totals 18 residues. In DNA form, the CDR3 reads TGTGCCAGTAACCCGGGACAGAGGTTGTCTTGGTCCTACAATGAGCAGTTCTTC. This sequence encodes CASNPGQRLSWSYNEQFF.

The rearrangement links TRBV2 to TRBJ2-7; a weak D match, TRBD2 (6 bases). V was pared by 2 bases and J by 3 bases, with 11 bases between. The CDR3 runs to 14 residues. Germline assignment: CDR1 SNHLY and CDR2 FYNNEI. CDR3 protein: CASSELAESYEQYF. CDR3 in DNA: TGTGCCAGCAGTGAATTAGCGGAGAGCTACGAGCAGTACTTC.

This rearrangement joins TRBV6-5 to TRBJ1-2; possibly TRBD1 for D (6 bases). The CDR3 is made up of 15 amino acids. V lost 2 bases, J lost 4 bases, and 14 bases lay in between. In germline, CDR1 is MNHEY, CDR2 SVGAGI. As DNA, the CDR3 is TGTGCCAGCAGTTACCTGAGGTTAGGGGGCTATGGCTACACCTTC. It codes for CASSYLRLGGYGYTF.

The chain recombines TRBV29-1 with TRBJ2-2, with TRBD2 matching 8 bases. V gave up 3 bases and J gave up 2 bases; unmatched junction bases: 5. Germline V gives CDR1 SQVTM, CDR2 ANQGSEA. CDR3 length: 15 amino acids. The CDR3 coding sequence is TGCAGCGTTGATGTCGGGGGGGCCAACACCGGGGAGCTGTTTTTT. Amino acids: CSVDVGGANTGELFF.

J is TRBJ1-1 and V is TRBV5-6; no clear D gene. CDR1 SGHDT and CDR2 YYEEEE come from the germline V gene. The CDR3 loop spans 15 amino acids. Trimming removed 4 bases from V and 1 base from J, with 14 bases in between. In nucleotides, the CDR3 is TGTGCCAGCAGCCCGGTGGCCGCGGGGAACACTGAAGCTTTCTTT. It encodes CASSPVAAGNTEAFF.

This clone has only one observation. The sample carries other DNA sequences with the same CDR3. The chain is built from TRBV6-1 and TRBJ2-7, with 8 bases lining up with TRBD1. Germline V lookup: CDR1 MNHNS, CDR2 SASEGT. This CDR3 has 15 amino acids. The V and J ends lost 2 bases and 2 bases, in that order; junction bases with no gene match: 5. The CDR3 sequence: CASSELGQGPYEQYF. The DNA of the CDR3 is TGTGCCAGCAGTGAACTAGGACAGGGACCCTACGAGCAGTACTTC.

The V and J genes are TRBV5-6 and TRBJ2-2; D is ambiguous. Germline loops: CDR1 SGHDT, CDR2 YYEEEE. The V gene lost 2 bases and the J gene lost 1 base, with 12 bases spanning the gap. The CDR3 is 16 amino acids. As DNA, the CDR3 is TGTGCCAGCAGCTTCTCAGGTACACAGAACACCGGGGAGCTGTTTTTT. Translated: CASSFSGTQNTGELFF.

The chain has TRBV9 and TRBJ2-1, with 10 positions matching TRBD2. Germline assignment: CDR1 SGDLS and CDR2 YYNGEE. Unmatched junction bases numbered 8, after V lost 2 bases and J lost 9 bases. The length of the CDR3 is 15 residues. Here the CDR3 DNA reads TGTGCCAGCAGCGTTAGTAGCGGGGGGTTTGGTGAGCAGTTCTTC. Translation: CASSVSSGGFGEQFF.

This clone turned up a few times. The chain uses TRBV7-2 and TRBJ1-6; 11 bases align to TRBD1. This CDR3 region has 17 residues. J was trimmed by 9 bases and V by 1 base; bases with no gene match: 8. Germline V gives CDR1 SGHTA, CDR2 FQGNSA. CDR3 region: CASSLVGGGQGVSPLHF. The DNA for the CDR3 is TGTGCCAGCAGCTTAGTAGGAGGGGGACAGGGGGTTTCACCCCTCCACTTT.

The rearrangement uses TRBV5-4 and TRBJ2-2; TRBD2 agrees at 8 bases. CDR3 length: 17 residues. Germline V CDR1 and CDR2: SGHNT, YYREEE (reference sequence). Losses at the gene ends were 0 bases for V and 2 bases for J; bases not matched to a gene: 6. CDR3 amino acids: CASSLEGLAGNTGELFF. CDR3 DNA sequence: TGTGCCAGCAGCTTGGAAGGCCTAGCGGGTAACACCGGGGAGCTGTTTTTT. The full variable domain, completed using reference TRBV5-4 and TRBJ2-2, is ETGVTQSPTHLIKTRGQQVTLRCSSQSGHNTVSWYQQALGQGPQFIFQYYREEENGRGNFPPRFSGLQFPNYSSELNVNALELDDSALYLCASSLEGLAGNTGELFFGEGSRLTVL.

The V gene is TRBV19, the J gene TRBJ2-1; tentative D call: TRBD2 (6 bases). V gave up 3 bases and J gave up 7 bases, with 10 bases separating them. The CDR3 has 13 amino acids. The germline V gene encodes CDR1 LNHDA and CDR2 SQIVND (reference sequence). CDR3: CASSIGLANEQFF. CDR3 bases: TGTGCCAGTAGTATTGGTCTAGCGAATGAGCAGTTCTTC.

This chain joins TRBV4-3 and TRBJ2-5; 9 positions agree with TRBD1. Germline CDR1 is LGHNA and CDR2 is YSLEER. Trimming took 1 base from V and 4 from J; bases not matched to a gene: 7. This CDR3 is built from 16 residues. This chain's CDR3 is CASSQGGTGRGETQYF. The CDR3 nucleotides read TGCGCCAGCAGCCAAGGTGGGACAGGGAGGGGAGAGACCCAGTACTTC.

The rearrangement joins TRBV19 to TRBJ2-3; D is unclear. With 7 bases removed from V and 0 bases from J, the gap between germline ends came to 11 bases. Germline V gene data show CDR1 as LNHDA and CDR2 as SQIVND (reference sequence). This CDR3 is built from 14 residues. The CDR3 nucleotides read TGTGCCAGTACCCCTGGGCCGAGCACAGATACGCAGTATTTT. Its translation is CASTPGPSTDTQYF.

The chain is built from TRBV6-5 and TRBJ2-1; the D gene is possibly TRBD2 (5 bases). V dropped 5 bases and J dropped 12 bases, with 14 bases sitting between them. Germline CDR1 MNHEY, CDR2 SVGAGI. The CDR3 is 12 amino acids. Here the CDR3 DNA reads TGTGCCAGCAGTGAACTCTATGGAGGGCAGTTCTTC. Translation: CASSELYGGQFF.

The chain has TRBV9 and TRBJ2-7; D gene ambiguous. Trimming shortened V by 0 bases and J by 7 bases, and 11 bases separated the two germline ends. The CDR3 has 13 amino acids. In germline, CDR1 is SGDLS, CDR2 YYNGEE. The CDR3 region is CASSVAAGREQYF. The CDR3 DNA reads as TGTGCCAGCAGCGTAGCGGCAGGAAGGGAGCAGTACTTC.

The rearrangement links TRBV5-6 to TRBJ2-1; TRBD2 might be the D (5 bases). Deletions cut 0 bases from V and 7 bases from J, with 11 bases between. Germline V gene data show CDR1 as SGHDT and CDR2 as YYEEEE. There are 14 residues in the CDR3. The CDR3 DNA is TGTGCCAGCAGCTTGGGCCAGAGGGAGAATGAGCAGTTCTTC. Encoded protein: CASSLGQRENEQFF.

J is TRBJ2-5 and V is TRBV10-3; TRBD1 might be the D (6 bases). The DNA end is more similar to TRBJ2-7, so the J call may be wrong. The CDR3 length is 14 residues. The germline V gene encodes CDR1 ENHRY and CDR2 SYGVKD. The CDR3 nucleotides are TGTGCCATCAGTGAGTCGGGGGCATCCTACGAGCAGTACTTC. Translating gives CAISESGASYEQYF.

This clone has just one count. The conserved phenylalanine or tryptophan normally closing the CDR3 is absent here, so this likely arose from a read error. The V gene is TRBV6-5, the J gene TRBJ1-1, with 7 positions matching TRBD1. This CDR3 comprises 15 residues. Trimming removed 7 bases from V and 3 bases from J; junction bases left unmatched: 11. Germline CDR1 and CDR2: MNHEY and SVGAGI. CDR3: CASKRQGEWDTEAFL. The CDR3 DNA reads TGTGCCAGCAAGAGGCAGGGGGAGTGGGACACTGAAGCTTTCCTT.

The rearrangement joins TRBV7-9 to TRBJ1-2; the D is unclear. CDR1 is SEHNR and CDR2 is FQNEAQ in the germline V gene (reference sequence). Trimming cost V 1 base and J 4 bases, with 7 bases left between them. The length of the CDR3 is 13 residues. The CDR3 nucleotides read TGTGCCAGCAGCTTAGTACTGAGCTATGGCTACACCTTC. It specifies CASSLVLSYGYTF.

The chain employs TRBV18 and TRBJ1-3; 10 bases align to TRBD1. Trimming at V came to 2 bases and at J to 1 base, leaving 5 bases not matched to a gene. Germline-derived CDR1 and CDR2 are KGHSH and LQKENI. The CDR3 loop spans 17 amino acids. The CDR3 sequence: CASSPYSGQGSGNTIYF. CDR3 nucleotides: TGTGCCAGCTCACCATACTCGGGACAGGGGTCTGGAAACACCATATATTTT.

Only a few counts were recorded for this clone. The rearrangement uses TRBV7-8 and TRBJ2-3; possibly TRBD1 for D (6 bases). V was trimmed by 5 bases and J by 2 bases, leaving 11 bases between them. Germline V gene lookup returns CDR1 SGHVS and CDR2 FQNEAQ. The CDR3 runs to 14 residues. CDR3 sequence: CASSLYRVTDTQYF. The CDR3 DNA follows: TGTGCCAGCAGCCTATACAGGGTCACAGATACGCAGTATTTT.

The chain links TRBV5-1 to TRBJ1-1; 8 bases map to TRBD1. The CDR3 extends over 14 amino acids. Germline V gene sequence: CDR1 SGHRS, CDR2 YFSETQ. J lost 5 bases, V lost 4 bases, and 7 bases had no gene match. The CDR3 bases are TGCGCCAGCAGCGAGACAGGGGACAAGACTGAAGCTTTCTTT. This translates into CASSETGDKTEAFF.

As regards this clone: Since the CDR3 does not end with the conserved phenylalanine or tryptophan, this likely comes from a read error. The limits of the CDR3 on the DNA are not certain, so only TCRdb's listed CDR3 is given. The chain employs TRBV7-8 and TRBJ2-7; TRBD1 reflects the table's D call only, with no check against the DNA. CDR1 is SGHVS and CDR2 is FQNEAQ in the germline V gene. The CDR3 has 13 amino acids, counting both end residues. The CDR3 loop reads CASSLTAGGAITS.

The CDR3 nucleotides read TGTGCCAGCAGCTTAGCCCGGAGCTCCTATAATTCACCCCTCCACTTT. It encodes CASSLARSSYNSPLHF. The genes are TRBV7-9 and TRBJ1-6; D remains ambiguous. The germline CDR1 and CDR2 sequences are SEHNR and FQNEAQ (reference sequence). The length of the CDR3 is 16 residues. The V end lost 0 bases, the J end lost 0 bases, and 6 bases lay between the germline ends.

This clone was observed a handful of times. The chain couples TRBV10-3 to TRBJ1-5; 7 positions agree with TRBD1. Losses at the gene ends were 4 bases for V and 3 bases for J; bases not matched to a gene: 6. The CDR3 runs 15 residues. CDR1 ENHRY and CDR2 SYGVKD come from the germline V gene. The DNA of the CDR3 is TGTGCCATCAGTGGTCCGGGACAGACCAATCAGCCCCAGCATTTT. Its protein is CAISGPGQTNQPQHF.

CDR3 residues: CASSVGHTTEAFF. The CDR3 nucleotides read TGTGCCAGCAGCGTAGGCCACACGACTGAAGCTTTCTTT. The chain links TRBV9 to TRBJ1-1; D remains unclear. The CDR3 is 13 residues long. Germline V gene sequence: CDR1 SGDLS, CDR2 YYNGEE. V lost 0 bases and J lost 5, with 8 bases in between.